The 25 T cell receptor beta chains in this list originate from one sample, sequenced in a study of blood T cells in healthy people across ages. Then a second PCR, running roughly 7 to 11 cycles, was carried out with a sample-barcoded 5' primer and a J-beta primer mix. Each CDR3 protein gets one entry after TCRdb re-called the 5' RACE reads with MiXCR. The sample has 890,000 or so distinct CDR3 sequences, around 62% seen once. Sequencing was performed on blood. These receptors were collected from a man aged 30 to 39 in good health.

The chain recombines TRBV20-1 with TRBJ2-4; weak D call: TRBD1 (6 bases). Germline V lookup: CDR1 DFQATT, CDR2 SNEGSKA (reference sequence). The length of the CDR3 is 14 residues. V dropped 6 bases and J dropped 5 bases, with 17 bases sitting between them. In DNA form, the CDR3 reads TGCAGTGCCCGTGGGGGCAGGGGTGAAAACATTCAGTACTTC. This translates into CSARGGRGENIQYF.

This clonotype appeared a few times. V gene TRBV15 combines with J gene TRBJ1-5, with D unclear. The CDR3 is 17 amino acids. Between the trimmed V and J ends, which lost 6 bases and 0 bases, there was a span of 18 bases. CDR1 LNHNV and CDR2 YYDKDF come from the germline V gene (reference sequence). This CDR3 reads CATRENRATYSNQPQHF. DNA of the CDR3: TGTGCCACCAGGGAGAACCGCGCGACATATAGCAATCAGCCCCAGCATTTT.

This chain links TRBV12-3 or TRBV12-4 with TRBJ2-2; tentative D call: TRBD2 (5 bases). This CDR3 is 15 amino acids long. The V end lost 5 bases, the J end lost 4 bases, and 14 bases lay between the germline ends. CDR3 sequence reads: CASSKRSGGTGELFF. CDR3 bases: TGTGCCAGCAGTAAGAGAAGTGGAGGCACCGGGGAGCTGTTTTTT.

The genes are TRBV7-8 and TRBJ2-3, with D hard to call. V dropped 3 bases and J dropped 2 bases, with 6 bases sitting between them. The germline V gene has CDR1 SGHVS and CDR2 FQNEAQ. CDR3 size: 13 residues. The DNA for the CDR3 is TGTGCCAGCAGCTTCAGAGACACAGATACGCAGTATTTT. Amino acids: CASSFRDTDTQYF.

The genes are TRBV6-5 and TRBJ2-7; 8 bases fit TRBD1. The CDR3 consists of 15 residues. Looked up from germline, CDR1 is MNHEY and CDR2 is SVGAGI. Losses at the gene ends were 6 bases for V and 2 bases for J; bases not matched to a gene: 9. In DNA form, the CDR3 reads TGTGCCAGCAGATCTGGACAGGGAATCACCTACGAGCAGTACTTC. Encoded protein: CASRSGQGITYEQYF.

DNA for the CDR3: TGCGCCAGCAGCCACCCAAAACAGGGGGCTAGAACTGAAGCTTTCTTT. Translating it yields CASSHPKQGARTEAFF. The rearrangement links TRBV4-1 to TRBJ1-1; 9 bases match TRBD1. V shed 3 bases, J shed 5 bases, and the junction held 10 bases outside the gene matches. The CDR3 covers 16 residues. Germline V gene lookup returns CDR1 MGHRA and CDR2 YSYEKL.

This clonotype was picked up a small number of times. V gene TRBV7-2 combines with J gene TRBJ1-1; 9 nucleotides line up with TRBD1. In germline, CDR1 is SGHTA, CDR2 FQGNSA. The CDR3 runs 15 residues. V lost 5 bases and J lost 1; bases outside the gene matches: 5. As DNA, the CDR3 is TGTGCCAGCAGCCACACAGGGGGCAGGAACACTGAAGCTTTCTTT. It is translated as CASSHTGGRNTEAFF.

V and J are TRBV25-1 and TRBJ2-1, with TRBD2 matching 8 bases. The CDR3 spans 14 residues. The germline V gene has CDR1 MGHDK and CDR2 SYGVNS. Unmatched junction bases numbered 1, after V lost 0 bases and J lost 6 bases. The CDR3 protein is CASSEYAGGNEQFF. DNA for the CDR3: TGTGCCAGCAGTGAATACGCGGGGGGCAATGAGCAGTTCTTC.

This clonotype has a handful of counts. The chain joins TRBV7-3 to TRBJ2-5; D is perhaps TRBD2 (5 bases). Germline CDR1 reads SGHTA; CDR2 reads FQGTGA. The CDR3 runs 13 residues. The germline V and J ends were trimmed by 5 bases and 5 bases, with 12 bases remaining between them. As DNA, the CDR3 is TGTGCCAGCAGCACAACCCGAGGGGAGACCCAGTACTTC. Protein product: CASSTTRGETQYF.

The chain joins TRBV6-1 to TRBJ2-1, with D perhaps assigned TRBD1 or TRBD2 (5 bases each). The CDR3 contains 18 residues. V dropped 7 bases and J dropped 0 bases, with 22 bases sitting between them. Germline-derived CDR1 and CDR2 are MNHNS and SASEGT. CDR3 nucleotides: TGTGCCAGCAAAGGTAGATGGGACGCTCCCAGCTCCTACAATGAGCAGTTCTTC. This sequence encodes CASKGRWDAPSSYNEQFF.

The chain couples TRBV15 to TRBJ2-1; D perhaps matches TRBD1 (6 bases). Germline V gene sequence: CDR1 LNHNV, CDR2 YYDKDF (reference sequence). The CDR3 spans 17 residues. Between the trimmed V and J ends, which lost 3 bases and 7 bases, there was a span of 22 bases. The CDR3 sequence is CATSREGVGGLVNEQFF. The CDR3 bases are TGTGCCACCAGCAGGGAAGGAGTAGGGGGTCTGGTGAATGAGCAGTTCTTC.

The rearrangement joins TRBV4-3 to TRBJ2-7; D not certain. Germline V lookup: CDR1 LGHNA, CDR2 YSLEER. The CDR3 loop spans 14 amino acids. V was clipped by 0 bases and J by 4 bases, with 10 bases between them. CDR3 sequence (DNA): TGCGCCAGCAGCCAAGATTCAGAGATATACGAGCAGTACTTC. Protein sequence: CASSQDSEIYEQYF.

This clonotype came up a few times. The CDR3 nucleotides are TGCGCCAGCAGCCTGGGAGGGGGCTATGAGCAGTTCTTC. This gives the protein CASSLGGGYEQFF. The J gene is TRBJ2-1, the V gene TRBV4-1; D may be TRBD1 or TRBD2 (7 bases each). The germline V gene encodes CDR1 MGHRA and CDR2 YSYEKL. The germline V and J ends were trimmed by 4 bases and 8 bases, with 12 bases remaining between them. This CDR3 region has 13 residues.

The rearrangement links TRBV7-2 to TRBJ2-5; 8 bases match TRBD2. The CDR3 spans 14 residues. The junction had 5 bases not matched to a gene; V was cut back by 4 bases and J by 4 bases. Germline V gene lookup returns CDR1 SGHTA and CDR2 FQGNSA. The CDR3 reads CASSSPGGVETQYF. The CDR3 nucleotides read TGTGCCAGCAGCTCGCCCGGGGGGGTAGAGACCCAGTACTTC.

This clonotype has more than one count but fewer than ten. V usage is TRBV4-3 and J usage is TRBJ1-4; D unclear. Germline-derived CDR1 and CDR2 are LGHNA and YSLEER. Trimming took 4 bases from V and 1 from J, leaving 10 bases between them. The CDR3 runs 15 residues. The DNA of the CDR3 is TGCGCCAGCAGCCCTGGCGTGCTAACTAATGAAAAACTGTTTTTT. Its translation is CASSPGVLTNEKLFF.

The chain combines TRBV20-1 with TRBJ2-1; TRBD2 agrees at 7 bases. Trimming cost V 5 bases and J 6 bases; bases outside gene matches: 10. The CDR3 totals 14 residues. The germline gives CDR1 DFQATT, CDR2 SNEGSKA (reference sequence). This chain's CDR3 is CSALGPSGLNEQFF. The CDR3 nucleotides read TGCAGTGCTTTGGGGCCTAGCGGTCTCAATGAGCAGTTCTTC.

This clonotype came up a few times. The chain links TRBV5-1 to TRBJ2-1, with 7 bases fitting TRBD2. The CDR3 has 15 residues. V trimming: 0 bases; J trimming: 9 bases; junction bases outside the gene matches: 9. From germline, CDR1 is SGHRS and CDR2 YFSETQ. CDR3 in amino acids: CASSLAVGRGSEQFF. The CDR3 DNA reads TGCGCCAGCAGCTTGGCAGTGGGGCGGGGGAGTGAGCAGTTCTTC. The complete variable domain, with remaining parts taken from reference TRBV5-1 and TRBJ2-1, reads KAGVTQTPRYLIKTRGQQVTLSCSPISGHRSVSWYQQTPGQGLQFLFEYFSETQRNKGNFPGRFSGRQFSNSRSEMNVSTLELGDSALYLCASSLAVGRGSEQFFGPGTRLTVL.

V gene TRBV5-1 combines with J gene TRBJ2-1; 8 bases fit TRBD2. The J segment lost 5 bases and the V segment lost 4 bases, leaving 5 bases of the junction unmatched. The germline CDR1 and CDR2 sequences are SGHRS and YFSETQ. The CDR3 runs 14 residues. The CDR3 loop is CASSPGGDNNEQFF. The CDR3 region has the DNA TGCGCCAGCAGCCCCGGGGGGGATAACAATGAGCAGTTCTTC.

The chain couples TRBV14 to TRBJ2-4; no reliable D call. Gene TRBJ2-7 matches the end of the DNA better, so the J call may be wrong. The V gene's germline CDR1 is SGHDN and CDR2 FVKESK. This CDR3 contains 16 residues. In nucleotides, the CDR3 is TGTGCCAGCAGCCCTCTTGGAGCTTCCCTTGCCTACGAGCAGTACTTC. Its protein product is CASSPLGASLAYEQYF.

The chain joins TRBV5-1 to TRBJ2-1; D gene unclear. V dropped 0 bases and J dropped 0 bases, with 7 bases sitting between them. Germline V lookup: CDR1 SGHRS, CDR2 YFSETQ. The CDR3 is made up of 15 amino acids. The CDR3 nucleotides are TGCGCCAGCAGCTTGGACCCCTCCTCCTACAATGAGCAGTTCTTC. Amino acids: CASSLDPSSYNEQFF.

This clonotype showed up just a few times. The chain links TRBV20-1 to TRBJ1-6; D is uncertain. V lost 2 bases and J 8 bases, leaving 13 bases between the germline ends. Per germline, CDR1 DFQATT and CDR2 SNEGSKA (reference sequence). The CDR3 covers 14 residues. The CDR3 DNA reads as TGCAGTGCTAGAAGCCGGGCCGCTTATTCACCCCTCCACTTT. The encoded protein is CSARSRAAYSPLHF.

This rearrangement joins TRBV18 to TRBJ2-2; no definite D call. V was clipped by 2 bases and J by 6 bases, with 10 bases between them. The CDR3 spans 14 residues. The germline gives CDR1 KGHSH, CDR2 LQKENI. The CDR3 nucleotides are TGTGCCAGCTCACCAGAGAAGTTGGCCGGGGAGCTGTTTTTT. Protein: CASSPEKLAGELFF. The full variable domain, with the rest looked up from reference TRBV18 and TRBJ2-2, is NAGVMQNPRHLVRRRGQEARLRCSPMKGHSHVYWYRQLPEEGLKFMVYLQKENIIDESGMPKERFSAEFPKEGPSILRIQQVVRGDSAAYFCASSPEKLAGELFFGEGSRLTVL.

The V gene is TRBV5-1, the J gene TRBJ2-1, with TRBD2 matching over 13 bases. This CDR3 comprises 18 residues. From germline, CDR1 is SGHRS and CDR2 YFSETQ. With V trimmed by 0 bases and J by 4 bases, 7 bases remained unmatched. The CDR3 spells CASSLAGTSGAPYNEQFF. The CDR3 DNA reads as TGCGCCAGCAGCTTGGCCGGGACTAGCGGGGCTCCGTACAATGAGCAGTTCTTC.

This clonotype showed up just once. Germline and junction disagree at one end, which may indicate a read error. The V call is TRBV4-3, the J call TRBJ2-1, with 10 bases lining up with TRBD1. This CDR3 has 15 amino acids. Germline V gene sequence: CDR1 LGHNA, CDR2 YSLEER. CDR3 DNA: TGCGCCGGCAGCAAGGGGACAGGGGCTTACAATGAGCAGTTCTTC. Residues: CAGSKGTGAYNEQFF.

This clonotype was recorded a few times. A junction boundary mismatches the germline segment, possibly from a read error. The chain has TRBV28 and TRBJ2-7; 11 bases line up with TRBD2. The CDR3 loop spans 17 amino acids. Per the germline V gene, CDR1 is MDHEN and CDR2 is SYDVKM. CDR3 protein: CASSVWTSGRSSYEQYF. In DNA, the CDR3 is TGTGCCAGCAGTGTATGGACTAGCGGGCGCTCCTCCTACGAGCAGTACTTC.